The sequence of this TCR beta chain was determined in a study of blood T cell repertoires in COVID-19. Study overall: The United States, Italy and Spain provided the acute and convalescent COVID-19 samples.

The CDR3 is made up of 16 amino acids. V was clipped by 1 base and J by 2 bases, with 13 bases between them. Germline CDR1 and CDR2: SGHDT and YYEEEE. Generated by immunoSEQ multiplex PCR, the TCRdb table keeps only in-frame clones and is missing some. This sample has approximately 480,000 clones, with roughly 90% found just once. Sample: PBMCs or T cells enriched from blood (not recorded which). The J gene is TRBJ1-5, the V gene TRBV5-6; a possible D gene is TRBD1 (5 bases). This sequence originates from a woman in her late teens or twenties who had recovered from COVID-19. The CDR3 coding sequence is TGTGCCAGCAGCTTGTGGCAGGGCGGGGGCAATCAGCCCCAGCATTTT. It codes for CASSLWQGGGNQPQHF.